This T cell receptor beta chain was observed in a study of regulatory T cells in long-lasting Graves disease. Across the whole study: Antithyroid drugs had been taken under 3 months by newly diagnosed Graves' patients. The study, taken as a whole, reports: Persistent disease was associated with favored TRBV28 usage and with favored use of TRBJ1-2 and TRBJ2-5.

Documented time point: newly diagnosed GD, antithyroid drugs for less than 3 months. Making the TCR library involved RNA that had been extracted from PBMCs. Library construction for TCR beta used iRepertoire HTBI primers and Arm-PCR of CDR3 regions. Original data processing: Spanning all samples, the identified segments comprised about 62 TRBV and around 13 TRBJ. TCRdb fed the multiplex PCR reads into MiXCR, producing one record per CDR3 protein. The V and J calls were not made by the authors but by TCRdb's processing. The sample gives about 540,000 distinct CDR3 sequences, roughly 14% of which show up once; roughly a tenth is in the top ten. Germline values: CDR1 SQVTM, CDR2 ANQGSEA. V lost 7 bases and J 5 bases, leaving 9 bases between the germline ends. This CDR3 comprises 11 residues. The sample holds many counts of this clonotype. As yet, its antigen is unknown. Separately, the same data were catalogued under a study of T cells in Graves' hyperthyroidism and ophthalmopathy. That work contributes: Researchers ran a first-round RT-PCR on the TCR CDR3 using the HTBI primer set.

The TCR sequence derives from a man under 40 with Graves disease. Sequenced here: peripheral blood mononuclear cells (PBMCs), sampled at new diagnosis, from a patient treated with antithyroid drugs. This sequence joins TRBV29-1 and TRBJ2-1; D perhaps matches TRBD2 (6 bases). CDR3 region: CSAGLNNEQFF. CDR3 coding DNA: TGCAGCGCTGGACTAAACAATGAGCAGTTCTTC.